The 5 T cell receptor beta chains given below trace back to one sample, sequenced in a study of T-cell reconstitution after alpha-beta-depleted transplantation in children. Construction of the TCRbeta library involved unique molecular identifiers. In TCRdb, the PCR reads were re-called with MiXCR into one record per CDR3 protein. The sample lists some 390,000 distinct CDR3 sequences, just over 20% occurring once. The specimen comprised PBMCs from the stem cell graft donor, sampled from the stem cell graft. These receptors originate from a human donor who donated a stem cell graft to a child with acute myeloid leukemia.

Written as DNA, the CDR3 is TGTGCCATCAGTGATGACACCCTGGCCAAAAACATTCAGTACTTC. It yields the protein CAISDDTLAKNIQYF. This rearrangement joins TRBV10-3 to TRBJ2-4; D not certain. V dropped 3 bases and J dropped 1 base, with 10 bases sitting between them. This CDR3 region has 15 residues. Germline V CDR1 and CDR2: ENHRY, SYGVKD.

This clonotype has at least ten counts. V gene TRBV25-1 combines with J gene TRBJ2-2; 8 positions agree with TRBD1. Germline V lookup: CDR1 MGHDK, CDR2 SYGVNS. The CDR3 spans 15 residues. With 5 bases clipped from V and 1 base from J, the junction kept 3 bases outside the gene matches. Here the CDR3 DNA reads TGTGCCAGCAGTCGAGGGACAGGGAACACCGGGGAGCTGTTTTTT. Amino acids: CASSRGTGNTGELFF.

This chain joins TRBV20-1 and TRBJ2-3, with D maybe TRBD1 (5 bases). Trimming removed 0 bases at V and 0 bases at J, with 13 bases between. Germline loops: CDR1 DFQATT, CDR2 SNEGSKA (reference sequence). The length of the CDR3 is 16 residues. The CDR3 nucleotides are TGCAGTGCTAGAGAGGCCAGGGCGACTAGCACAGATACGCAGTATTTT. It specifies CSAREARATSTDTQYF.

The genes are TRBV12-3 or TRBV12-4 and TRBJ2-7; D is perhaps TRBD2 (6 bases). Trimming left V 5 bases short and J 2 bases short, with 13 bases between. CDR3 length equals 14 residues. This chain's CDR3 is CASSPGTSAYEQYF. The CDR3 region has the DNA TGTGCCAGCAGTCCTGGGACTTCCGCCTACGAGCAGTACTTC.

The rearrangement uses TRBV12-3 or TRBV12-4 and TRBJ2-2; TRBD2 matches at 16 bases. V lost 0 bases and J lost 4; bases outside the gene matches: 8. The CDR3 contains 20 residues. The CDR3 bases are TGTGCCAGCAGTTTAGCTTGGGGACTAGCGGGAGGGCCTGGCACCGGGGAGCTGTTTTTT. Translated, it gives CASSLAWGLAGGPGTGELFF.